This T cell receptor beta chain was identified in a study of T cells in Graves' hyperthyroidism and ophthalmopathy. Between the trimmed V and J ends, which lost 3 bases and 7 bases, there was a span of 13 bases. The CDR3 is made up of 15 amino acids. Germline CDR1 and CDR2: MNHEY and SMNVEV (reference sequence). TCR beta CDR3 regions were amplified from RNA transcripts. HTBI primers were used for first-round RT-PCR of the TCR CDR3. TCRdb re-derived calls from the multiplex PCR reads in MiXCR, one entry per CDR3 protein. The sample shows around 690,000 distinct CDR3 sequences, 17% of them seen only once. This clonotype came up a few times.

The TCR was taken from a man between 50 and 59 years old with Graves' hyperthyroidism. Sequenced material: blood. The chain employs TRBV27 and TRBJ1-6, with TRBD1 as a possible D gene (6 bases). CDR3: CASSLQTGYNSPLHF. In DNA, the CDR3 is TGTGCCAGCAGTTTGCAAACAGGGTACAATTCACCCCTCCACTTT.